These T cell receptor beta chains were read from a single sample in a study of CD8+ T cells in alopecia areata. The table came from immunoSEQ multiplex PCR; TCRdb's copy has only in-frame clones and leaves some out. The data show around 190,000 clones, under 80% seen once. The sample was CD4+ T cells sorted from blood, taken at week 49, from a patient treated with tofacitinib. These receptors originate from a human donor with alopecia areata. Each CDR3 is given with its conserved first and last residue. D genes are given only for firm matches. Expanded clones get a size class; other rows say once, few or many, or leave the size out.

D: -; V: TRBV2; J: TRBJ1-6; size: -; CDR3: CASSEGGSSPLHF; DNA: TGTGCCAGCAGTGAAGGGGGTAGTTCACCCCTCCACTTT
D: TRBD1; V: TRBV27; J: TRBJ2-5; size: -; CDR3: CASSFDRAETQYF; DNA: TGTGCCAGCAGTTTTGACAGGGCGGAGACCCAGTACTTC
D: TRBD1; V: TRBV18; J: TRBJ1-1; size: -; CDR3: CASSLGQGKEAFF; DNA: TGTGCCAGCTCACTGGGACAGGGAAAAGAAGCTTTCTTT
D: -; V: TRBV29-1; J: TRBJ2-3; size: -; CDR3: CSVEGGGKQYF; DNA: TGCAGCGTTGAAGGGGGCGGCAAGCAGTATTTT
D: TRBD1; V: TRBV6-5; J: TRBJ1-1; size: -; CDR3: CASHRQGVMNTEAFF; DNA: TGTGCCAGCCATAGACAGGGAGTCATGAACACTGAAGCTTTCTTT
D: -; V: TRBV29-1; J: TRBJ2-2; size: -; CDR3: CSVGDTGELFF; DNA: TGCAGCGTCGGGGACACCGGGGAGCTGTTTTTT
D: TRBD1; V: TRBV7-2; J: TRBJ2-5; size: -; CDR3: CASSPDRAGTQYF; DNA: TGTGCCAGCAGCCCGGACAGGGCGGGGACCCAGTACTTC
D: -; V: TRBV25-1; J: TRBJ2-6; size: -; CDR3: CASSESSGASGANVLTF; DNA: TGTGCCAGCAGTGAATCATCGGGGGCGTCTGGGGCCAACGTCCTGACTTTC
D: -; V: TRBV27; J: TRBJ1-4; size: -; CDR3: CASSTGVGEKLFF; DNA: TGTGCCAGCAGCACAGGAGTCGGCGAAAAACTGTTTTTT
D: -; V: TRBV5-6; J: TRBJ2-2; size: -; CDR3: CASSSQGLPRGTGELFF; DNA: TGTGCCAGCAGCTCGCAAGGATTACCGCGGGGAACCGGGGAGCTGTTTTTT
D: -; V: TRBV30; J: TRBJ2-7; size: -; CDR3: CAWSGESGYEQYF; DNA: TGTGCCTGGAGCGGGGAATCAGGCTACGAGCAGTACTTC
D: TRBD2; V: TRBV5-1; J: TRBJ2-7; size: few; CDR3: CASRHTLSSGGIDEQYF; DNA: TGCGCCAGCAGGCATACCCTCTCTAGCGGGGGGATTGACGAGCAGTACTTC
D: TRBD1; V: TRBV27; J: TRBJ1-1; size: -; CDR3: CASTSTGKAFF; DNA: TGTGCCAGCACCTCGACAGGGAAAGCTTTCTTT
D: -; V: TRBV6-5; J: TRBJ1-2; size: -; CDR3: CASLGANYGYTF; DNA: TGTGCCAGCCTTGGAGCTAACTATGGCTACACCTTC
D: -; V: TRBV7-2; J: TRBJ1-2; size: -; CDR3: CASSLVLGWDYGYTF; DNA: TGTGCCAGCAGCTTAGTCCTCGGGTGGGACTATGGCTACACCTTC
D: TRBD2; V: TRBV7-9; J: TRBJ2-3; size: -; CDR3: CASSFRDYTDTQYF; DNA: TGTGCCAGCAGCTTCCGGGACTACACAGATACGCAGTATTTT
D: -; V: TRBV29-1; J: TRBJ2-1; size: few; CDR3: CSVVGGDSGTYNEQFF; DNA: TGCAGCGTTGTGGGGGGGGACAGTGGGACCTACAATGAGCAGTTCTTC
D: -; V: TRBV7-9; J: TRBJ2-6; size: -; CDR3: CASSFGTSSSGANVLTF; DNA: TGTGCCAGCAGCTTCGGGACGTCCTCGTCCGGGGCCAACGTCCTGACTTTC
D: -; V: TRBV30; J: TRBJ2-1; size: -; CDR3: CAWSAWGTGSYNEQFF; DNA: TGTGCCTGGAGTGCTTGGGGGACTGGGTCCTACAATGAGCAGTTCTTC
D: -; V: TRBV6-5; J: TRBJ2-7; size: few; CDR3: CASSATSTSYEQYF; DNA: TGTGCCAGCAGTGCCACTAGTACCTCCTACGAGCAGTACTTC
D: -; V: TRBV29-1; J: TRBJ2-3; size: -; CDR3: CSVTRDRGVTDTQYF; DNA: TGCAGCGTCACTAGGGATAGGGGAGTTACAGATACGCAGTATTTT
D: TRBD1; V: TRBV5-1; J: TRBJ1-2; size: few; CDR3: CASSTQNRGNGYTF; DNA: TGCGCCAGCAGCACCCAGAACAGGGGCAATGGCTACACCTTC
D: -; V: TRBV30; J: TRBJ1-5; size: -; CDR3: CAWSESARAPQHF; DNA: TGTGCCTGGAGTGAATCAGCACGGGCTCCCCAGCATTTT
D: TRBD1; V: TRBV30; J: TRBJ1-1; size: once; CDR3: CAWSGTGGTEAFF; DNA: TGTGCCTGGAGCGGGACAGGGGGCACTGAAGCTTTCTTT
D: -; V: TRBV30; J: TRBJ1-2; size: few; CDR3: CAWSVGSRQDGYTF; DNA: TGTGCCTGGAGTGTAGGGTCGCGACAGGATGGCTACACCTTC
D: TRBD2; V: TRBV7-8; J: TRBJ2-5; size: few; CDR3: CASSLGALAGQETQYF; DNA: TGTGCCAGCAGCTTAGGTGCGCTAGCGGGCCAAGAGACCCAGTACTTC
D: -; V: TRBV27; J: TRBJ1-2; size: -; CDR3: CASSPRRDTLNYGYTF; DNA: TGTGCCAGCAGTCCTCGCCGGGACACCTTAAACTATGGCTACACCTTC
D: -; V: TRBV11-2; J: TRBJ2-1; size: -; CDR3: CASSPLSGSGNEQFF; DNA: TGTGCCAGCAGCCCCCTCTCGGGCTCGGGGAATGAGCAGTTCTTC
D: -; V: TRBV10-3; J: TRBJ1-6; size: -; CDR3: CAPDSPLHF; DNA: TGTGCCCCCGATTCACCCCTCCACTTT
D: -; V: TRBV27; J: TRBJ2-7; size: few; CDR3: CASSLDGIYYEQYF; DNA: TGTGCCAGCAGTTTAGACGGGATATACTACGAGCAGTACTTC
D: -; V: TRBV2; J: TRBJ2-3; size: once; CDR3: CASRTGGTDTQYF; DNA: TGTGCCAGCAGGACGGGGGGCACAGATACGCAGTATTTT
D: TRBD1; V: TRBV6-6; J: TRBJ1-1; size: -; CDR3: CASSSGQGAAFF; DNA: TGTGCCAGCAGTTCTGGACAGGGGGCTGCTTTCTTT
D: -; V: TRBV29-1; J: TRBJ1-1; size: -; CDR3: CSVDSGAPEAFF; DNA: TGCAGCGTTGACAGCGGGGCCCCTGAAGCTTTCTTT
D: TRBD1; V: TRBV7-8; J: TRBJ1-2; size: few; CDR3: CASLGGQGASYTF; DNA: TGTGCCAGCTTGGGGGGACAGGGGGCCTCGTACACCTTC
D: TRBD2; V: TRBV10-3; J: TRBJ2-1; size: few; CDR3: CATSGGVGNEQFF; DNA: TGTGCCACCAGCGGGGGGGTCGGTAATGAGCAGTTCTTC
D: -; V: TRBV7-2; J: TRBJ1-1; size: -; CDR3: CASSLIVHLNTEAFF; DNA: TGTGCCAGCAGCTTGATCGTACATCTGAACACTGAAGCTTTCTTT
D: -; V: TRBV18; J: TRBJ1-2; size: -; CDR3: CASSPTAANYGYTF; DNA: TGTGCCAGCTCACCCACGGCTGCTAACTATGGCTACACCTTC
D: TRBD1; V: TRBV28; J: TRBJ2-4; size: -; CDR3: CASREQGAALAKNIQYF; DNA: TGTGCCAGCCGAGAACAGGGGGCCGCACTAGCCAAAAACATTCAGTACTTC
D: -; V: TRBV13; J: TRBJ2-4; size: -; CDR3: CASSFSLVAKNIQYF; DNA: TGTGCCAGCAGCTTCTCCTTGGTTGCCAAAAACATTCAGTACTTC
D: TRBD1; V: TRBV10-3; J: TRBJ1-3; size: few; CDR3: CAITIGQGGDTIYF; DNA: TGTGCCATCACCATCGGACAGGGCGGGGACACCATATATTTT
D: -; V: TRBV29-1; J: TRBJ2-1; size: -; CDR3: CSVVYSYNEQFF; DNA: TGCAGCGTTGTCTACAGCTACAATGAGCAGTTCTTC
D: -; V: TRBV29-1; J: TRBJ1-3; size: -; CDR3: CSVEVARTIYF; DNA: TGCAGCGTTGAAGTAGCAAGGACCATATATTTT
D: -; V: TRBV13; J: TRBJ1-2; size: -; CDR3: CASSLMGEWGYTF; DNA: TGTGCCAGCAGCTTAATGGGGGAATGGGGCTACACCTTC
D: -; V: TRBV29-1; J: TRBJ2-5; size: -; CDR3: CSVGLSYQETQYF; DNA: TGCAGCGTTGGTTTGAGCTACCAAGAGACCCAGTACTTC
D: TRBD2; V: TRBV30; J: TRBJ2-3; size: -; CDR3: CAWSVRVASGADTQYF; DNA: TGTGCCTGGAGTGTACGGGTCGCTAGCGGCGCGGATACGCAGTATTTT
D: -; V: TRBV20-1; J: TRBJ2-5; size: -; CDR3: CSAPLQETQYF; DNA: TGCAGTGCTCCTCTTCAAGAGACCCAGTACTTC
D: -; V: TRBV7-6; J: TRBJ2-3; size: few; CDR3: CASSLVGQSTDTQYF; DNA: TGTGCCAGCAGCTTAGTTGGACAGAGCACAGATACGCAGTATTTT
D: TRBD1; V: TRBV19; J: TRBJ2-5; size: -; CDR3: CASSTRQGSQETQYF; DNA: TGTGCCAGTAGTACCCGACAGGGGAGCCAAGAGACCCAGTACTTC
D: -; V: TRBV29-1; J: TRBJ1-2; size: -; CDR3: CSVGGSNYGYTF; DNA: TGCAGCGTTGGCGGGAGTAACTATGGCTACACCTTC
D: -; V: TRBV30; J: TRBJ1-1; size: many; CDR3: CAWNQAPNTEAFF; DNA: TGTGCCTGGAACCAGGCGCCGAACACTGAAGCTTTCTTT
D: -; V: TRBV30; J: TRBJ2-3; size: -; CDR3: CAWRGSTDTQYF; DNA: TGTGCCTGGCGTGGTAGCACAGATACGCAGTATTTT
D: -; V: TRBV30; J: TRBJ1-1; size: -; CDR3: CAWSIRDGAEAFF; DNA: TGTGCCTGGAGTATCCGGGACGGGGCTGAAGCTTTCTTT
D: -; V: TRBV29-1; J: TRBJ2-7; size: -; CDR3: CSVAGQWSSYEQYF; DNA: TGCAGCGTTGCGGGGCAGTGGAGCTCCTACGAGCAGTACTTC
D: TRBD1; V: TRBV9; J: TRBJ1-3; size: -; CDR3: CASNPGQSSGNTIYF; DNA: TGTGCCAGCAACCCGGGACAGAGCTCTGGAAACACCATATATTTT
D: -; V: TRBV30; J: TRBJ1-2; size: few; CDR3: CAWRASFGLYGYTF; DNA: TGTGCCTGGAGAGCCTCGTTTGGGCTCTATGGCTACACCTTC
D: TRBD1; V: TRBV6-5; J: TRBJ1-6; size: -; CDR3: CASSWTGTPLHF; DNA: TGTGCCAGCAGTTGGACAGGGACACCCCTCCACTTT
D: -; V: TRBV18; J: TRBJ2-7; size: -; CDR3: CASSPIGSYEQYF; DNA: TGTGCCAGCTCACCCATAGGATCCTACGAGCAGTACTTC
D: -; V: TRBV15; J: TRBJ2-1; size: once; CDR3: CATSPTGVLSNEQFF; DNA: TGTGCCACCAGTCCTACAGGAGTGTTGTCGAATGAGCAGTTCTTC
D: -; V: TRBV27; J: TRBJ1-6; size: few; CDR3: CASSLEQGGWSPLHF; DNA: TGTGCCAGCAGTTTAGAGCAGGGTGGATGGTCACCCCTCCACTTT
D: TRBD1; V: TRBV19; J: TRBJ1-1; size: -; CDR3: CASIETGLNTEAFF; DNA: TGTGCCAGTATCGAGACAGGGCTGAACACTGAAGCTTTCTTT